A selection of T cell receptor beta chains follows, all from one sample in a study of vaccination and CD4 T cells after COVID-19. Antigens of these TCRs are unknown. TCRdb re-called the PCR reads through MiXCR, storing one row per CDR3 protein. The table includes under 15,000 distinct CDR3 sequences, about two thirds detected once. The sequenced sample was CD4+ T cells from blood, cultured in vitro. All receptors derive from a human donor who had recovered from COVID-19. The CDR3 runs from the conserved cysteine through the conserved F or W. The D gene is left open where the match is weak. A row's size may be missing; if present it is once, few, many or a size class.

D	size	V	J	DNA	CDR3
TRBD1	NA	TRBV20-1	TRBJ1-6	TGCAGTGCTAGAGTCGGCGGGACAGCCAATAATTCACCCCTCCACTTT	CSARVGGTANNSPLHF
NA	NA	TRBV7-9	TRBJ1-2	TGTGCCAGCAGCTTAGTTCAGGGGCGGAGTGGCTACACCTTC	CASSLVQGRSGYTF
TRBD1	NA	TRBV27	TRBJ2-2	TGTGCCAGGCCTCCCCGGGACAGGGTGAACACCGGGGAGCTGTTTTTT	CARPPRDRVNTGELFF
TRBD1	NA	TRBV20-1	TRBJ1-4	TGCAGTGCTACCGACAGGGCTGGTGAAAAACTGTTTTTT	CSATDRAGEKLFF
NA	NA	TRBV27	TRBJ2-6	TGTGCCAGCAGTTTAAAGTGGAAGGGGGATGGGGCCAACGTCCTGACTTTC	CASSLKWKGDGANVLTF
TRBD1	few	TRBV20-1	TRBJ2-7	TGCAGTGCTATTCCGGGACAGCTAGCCCGCTACGAGCAGTACTTC	CSAIPGQLARYEQYF
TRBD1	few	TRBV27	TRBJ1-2	TGTGCCAGCAGTACCAGGACAGGTCGCTATGGCTACACCTTC	CASSTRTGRYGYTF
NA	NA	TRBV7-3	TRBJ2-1	TGTGCCAGCAGCTGGCTAGACGTCTCCTACAATGAGCAGTTCTTC	CASSWLDVSYNEQFF
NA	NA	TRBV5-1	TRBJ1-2	TGCGCCAGCAGCTTGGTTCCAGGGGAAAACTATGGCTACACCTTC	CASSLVPGENYGYTF
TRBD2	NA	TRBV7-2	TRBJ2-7	TGTGCCAGCAGCCCGACTAGCGGGAGTGCAACCTACGAGCAGTACTTC	CASSPTSGSATYEQYF
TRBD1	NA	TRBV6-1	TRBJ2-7	TGTGCCAGCAGAACAGGGGGCGCGACTTGGGTGGAGCAGTACTTC	CASRTGGATWVEQYF
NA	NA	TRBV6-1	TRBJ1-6	TGTGCCGGTGGACAGAACAATAATTCACCCCTCCACTTT	CAGGQNNNSPLHF
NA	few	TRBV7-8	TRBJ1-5	TGTGCCAGCAGCTTAGCAGAGGTCCAGCCCCAGCATTTT	CASSLAEVQPQHF
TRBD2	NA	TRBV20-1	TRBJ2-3	TGCAGTGCTCCGTCAGCGGGGAGCACAGATACGCAGTATTTT	CSAPSAGSTDTQYF
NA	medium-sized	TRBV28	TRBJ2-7	TGTGCCAGCAGGCGATCTCGGGGAGTGGGTCTGATGGAGCAGTACTTC	CASRRSRGVGLMEQYF
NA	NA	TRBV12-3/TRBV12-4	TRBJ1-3	TGTGCCAGCAGCCTTGGAGGAAACACCATATATTTT	CASSLGGNTIYF
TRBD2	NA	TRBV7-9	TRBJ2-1	TGTGCCAGCAGCTTGGGTCTAGCGGGCTTCGATGAGCAGTTCTTC	CASSLGLAGFDEQFF
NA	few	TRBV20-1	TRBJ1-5	TGCAGTGCTCCTAAGGACAGAAACAAGTGGGGGTATAGCAATCAGCCCCAGCATTTT	CSAPKDRNKWGYSNQPQHF
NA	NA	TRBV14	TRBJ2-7	TGTGCCAGCAGCCAAGGCCAAGGGGAAGCCTACGAGCAGTACTTC	CASSQGQGEAYEQYF
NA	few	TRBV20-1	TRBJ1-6	TGCAGTGCTAGCAATCCGGGGGCAGGGTCACCCCTCCACTTT	CSASNPGAGSPLHF
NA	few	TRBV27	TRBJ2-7	TGTGCCAGCAGTCCCCAGACAGCAGCCTCCTACGAGCAGTACTTC	CASSPQTAASYEQYF
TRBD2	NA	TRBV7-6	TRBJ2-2	TGTGCCAGCAGCTTCTCACACGGGGGGGCGGACACCGGGGAGCTGTTTTTT	CASSFSHGGADTGELFF